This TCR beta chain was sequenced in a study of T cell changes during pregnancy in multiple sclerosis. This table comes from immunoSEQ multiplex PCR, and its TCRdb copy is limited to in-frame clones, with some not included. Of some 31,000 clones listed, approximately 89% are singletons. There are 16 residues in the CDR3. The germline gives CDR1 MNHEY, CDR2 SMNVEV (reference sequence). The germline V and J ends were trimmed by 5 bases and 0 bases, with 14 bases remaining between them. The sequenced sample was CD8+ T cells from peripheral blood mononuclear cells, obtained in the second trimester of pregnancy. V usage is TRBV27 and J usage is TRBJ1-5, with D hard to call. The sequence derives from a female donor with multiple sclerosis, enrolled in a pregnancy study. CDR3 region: CASSPIDSYSNQPQHF. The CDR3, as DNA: TGTGCCAGCAGTCCCATCGACTCATATAGCAATCAGCCCCAGCATTTT.